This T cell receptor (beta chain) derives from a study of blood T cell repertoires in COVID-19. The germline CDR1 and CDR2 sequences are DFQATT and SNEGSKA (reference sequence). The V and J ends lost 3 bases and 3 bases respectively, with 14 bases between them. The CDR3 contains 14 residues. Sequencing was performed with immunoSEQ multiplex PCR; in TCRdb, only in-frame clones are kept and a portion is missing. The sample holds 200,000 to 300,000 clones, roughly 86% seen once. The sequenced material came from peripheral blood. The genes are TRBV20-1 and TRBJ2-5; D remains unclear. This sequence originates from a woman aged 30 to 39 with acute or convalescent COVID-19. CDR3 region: CSASVVLGEETQYF. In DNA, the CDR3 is TGCAGTGCTAGTGTCGTTCTCGGTGAAGAGACCCAGTACTTC.